The source of this T cell receptor beta chain is a study of CD8+CD57+ T cells in acquired aplastic anemia. All sequencing subjects had displayed CD8+CD57+ cell expansion on flow cytometry. A word on this clonotype: Its antigen is still unknown.

CDR3 size: 14 residues. Germline V gene lookup returns CDR1 LNHDA and CDR2 SQIVND (reference sequence). Trimming took 6 bases from V and 3 from J, leaving 15 bases between them. Genomic DNA served as template for TCR beta VDJ and CDR3 profiling. TCRdb called the reads again in MiXCR, with one record for every CDR3 protein. Of under 200,000 distinct CDR3 sequences in the sample, around 47% were seen once. Study-wide findings and caveats: Common to patients and controls were 25 to 30 CD8+ CDR3 sequences.

What was sequenced was sorted CD4+, CD8+, or CD8+CD57+ T cells (not recorded which) from PBMCs. The sequence derives from a human donor with aplastic anemia. The chain recombines TRBV19 with TRBJ2-7; D uncertain. The CDR3 DNA follows: TGTGCCAGTAGGGGCCCGGCAGGCCTCTACGAGCAGTACTTC. This translates into CASRGPAGLYEQYF.